This T cell receptor (beta chain) stems from a study of blood T cell repertoires in COVID-19. Study as a whole: From the United States, Italy and Spain came samples of acute and convalescent COVID-19. PBMCs, B-cell-depleted T cells, or T cells were the source of the cDNA or gDNA that made up the material.

Comments on this clone: At one end, the junction sequence differs from germline, possibly due to a read error.

CDR1 LGHDT and CDR2 YNNKEL come from the germline V gene (reference sequence). The CDR3 length is 14 residues. Methods used by the authors: Quantification of nucleated cells was approximated via reference gene primer amplification. Using immunoSEQ multiplex PCR, the repertoire was profiled, and TCRdb retains in-frame clones only, with some absent. D and trimming come from the DNA, and the V and J calls and clone size come from that table. The data hold around 190,000 clones, with about nine tenths observed a single time. The TCR sequence derives from a man aged 70 or older with active or convalescent COVID-19. V gene TRBV3-1 (or the pseudogene TRBV3-2) combines with J gene TRBJ2-5, with 10 bases identical to TRBD2. The specimen sequenced was peripheral blood. The CDR3 DNA reads as TGTGCCAGCAACCAACTAGCGGGGCAAGAGACCCAGTACTTC. Translated: CASNQLAGQETQYF.